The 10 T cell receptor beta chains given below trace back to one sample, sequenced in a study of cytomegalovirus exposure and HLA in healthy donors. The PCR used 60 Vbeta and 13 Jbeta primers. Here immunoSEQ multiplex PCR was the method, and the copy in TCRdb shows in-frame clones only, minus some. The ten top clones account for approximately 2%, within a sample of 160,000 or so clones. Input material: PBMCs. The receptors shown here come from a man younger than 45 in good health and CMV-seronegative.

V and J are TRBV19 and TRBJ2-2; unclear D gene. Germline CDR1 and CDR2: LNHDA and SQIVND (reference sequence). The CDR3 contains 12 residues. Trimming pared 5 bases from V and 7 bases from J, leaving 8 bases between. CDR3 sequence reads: CASSPLVGELFF. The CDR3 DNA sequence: TGTGCCAGTAGTCCCCTCGTCGGGGAGCTGTTTTTT.

The CDR3: CASSLTEELTGSYEQYF. CDR3 DNA sequence: TGTGCCAGCAGCCTTACTGAGGAGCTGACGGGCTCCTACGAGCAGTACTTC. This chain uses TRBV9 with TRBJ2-7; D is ambiguous. V was shortened by 4 bases and J by 0 bases, with 20 bases between the two germline ends. Per germline, CDR1 SGDLS and CDR2 YYNGEE. This CDR3 comprises 17 residues.

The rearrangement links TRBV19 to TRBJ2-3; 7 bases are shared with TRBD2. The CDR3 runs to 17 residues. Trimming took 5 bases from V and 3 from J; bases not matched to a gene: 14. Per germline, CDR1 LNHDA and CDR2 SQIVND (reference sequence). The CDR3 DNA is TGTGCCAGTAGTCCCCTGATTGGGGGAGGGTCGACAGATACGCAGTATTTT. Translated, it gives CASSPLIGGGSTDTQYF.

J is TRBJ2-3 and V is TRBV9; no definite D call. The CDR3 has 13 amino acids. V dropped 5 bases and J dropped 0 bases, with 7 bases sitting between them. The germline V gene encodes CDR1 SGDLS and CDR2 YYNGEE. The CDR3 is CASRAASTDTQYF. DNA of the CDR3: TGTGCCAGCAGAGCTGCCAGCACAGATACGCAGTATTTT. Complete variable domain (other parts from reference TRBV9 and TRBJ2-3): DSGVTQTPKHLITATGQRVTLRCSPRSGDLSVYWYQQSLDQGLQFLIQYYNGEERAKGNILERFSAQQFPDLHSELNLSSLELGDSALYFCASRAASTDTQYFGPGTRLTVL.

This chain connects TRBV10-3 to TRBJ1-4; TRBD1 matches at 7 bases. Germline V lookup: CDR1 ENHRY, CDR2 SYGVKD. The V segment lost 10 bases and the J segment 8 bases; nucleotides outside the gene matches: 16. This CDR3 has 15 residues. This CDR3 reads CATRTSTGNHEKLFF. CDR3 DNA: TGTGCCACCAGAACATCGACAGGGAATCACGAAAAACTGTTTTTT.

CDR3 bases: TGTGCCAGCAGTCTTAGCGTAACGGGAGAGACCCAGTACTTC. Protein: CASSLSVTGETQYF. The chain employs TRBV6-5 and TRBJ2-5, with a weak D call TRBD2 (5 bases). The CDR3 is 14 residues long. Trimming shortened V by 5 bases and J by 4 bases, and 14 bases separated the two germline ends. Germline V gene data show CDR1 as MNHEY and CDR2 as SVGAGI.

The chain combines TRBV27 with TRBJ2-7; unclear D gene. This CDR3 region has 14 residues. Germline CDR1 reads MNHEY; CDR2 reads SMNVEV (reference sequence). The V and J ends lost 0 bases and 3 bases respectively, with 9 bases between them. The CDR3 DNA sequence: TGTGCCAGCAGTTTATCGAACTTTCACTACGAGCAGTACTTC. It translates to CASSLSNFHYEQYF.

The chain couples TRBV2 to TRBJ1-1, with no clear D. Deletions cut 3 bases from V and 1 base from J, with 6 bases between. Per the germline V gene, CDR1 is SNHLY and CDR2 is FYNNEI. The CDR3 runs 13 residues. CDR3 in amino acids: CASSDTGNTEAFF. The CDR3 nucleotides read TGTGCCAGCAGTGATACGGGGAACACTGAAGCTTTCTTT.

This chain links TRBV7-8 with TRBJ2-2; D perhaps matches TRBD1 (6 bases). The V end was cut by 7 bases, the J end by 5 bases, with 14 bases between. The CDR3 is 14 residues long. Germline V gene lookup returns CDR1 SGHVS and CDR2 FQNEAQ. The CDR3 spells CASNLGGTTGELFF. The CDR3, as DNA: TGTGCCAGCAACCTAGGGGGAACGACCGGGGAGCTGTTTTTT. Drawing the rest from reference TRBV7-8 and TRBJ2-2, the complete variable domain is GAGVSQSPRYKVAKRGQDVALRCDPISGHVSLFWYQQALGQGPEFLTYFQNEAQLDKSGLPSDRFFAERPEGSVSTLKIQRTQQEDSAVYLCASNLGGTTGELFFGEGSRLTVL.

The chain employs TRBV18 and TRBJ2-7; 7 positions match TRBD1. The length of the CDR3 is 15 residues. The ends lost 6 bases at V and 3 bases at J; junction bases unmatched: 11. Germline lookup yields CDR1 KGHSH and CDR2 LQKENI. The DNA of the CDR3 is TGTGCCAGCTCCCTTGGGGACAGAGGCCTCTACGAGCAGTACTTC. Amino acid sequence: CASSLGDRGLYEQYF.